This entry features one T cell receptor (beta chain) sequence. Its antigen is still unknown. The sample is drawn from a study of cytomegalovirus exposure and HLA in healthy donors. Study information: Approximately 85 million unique TCRs from HLA-typed donors were held in an early data release. Points from the study as a whole: Per published accounts, TCR beta sequences correctly predicted the HLA-A and HLA-B alleles of most subjects. A classifier reportedly called cytomegalovirus status with high sensitivity and specificity. An observed cluster of highly shared sequence variants was recorded as a likely sequencing artifact.

PCR was performed using 60 Vbeta and 13 Jbeta primers. Libraries were prepared by immunoSEQ multiplex PCR; TCRdb keeps only in-frame clonotypes and omits some of them. The sample gives 150,000 to 200,000 clones, about 81% of which show up once; just over 2% is in the top ten. The sequenced sample consisted of PBMCs. The source of this sequence is a woman aged 18-30 years in good health and CMV-seropositive.

CDR3 DNA: TGTGCCAGCAGTCGCGGGAAGGGAGGCAATCAGCCCCAGCATTTT. Encoded protein: CASSRGKGGNQPQHF. V usage is TRBV6-5 and J usage is TRBJ1-5, with D hard to call. Per the germline V gene, CDR1 is MNHEY and CDR2 is SVGAGI. Trimming cost V 5 bases and J 2 bases, with 13 bases left between them. The CDR3 sequence is 15 residues long.